Listed here are 26 T cell receptor beta chains from one sample, sequenced in a study of T cells after yellow fever vaccination. TCRdb fed the 5' RACE reads into MiXCR, producing one record per CDR3 protein. This sample has about 550,000 distinct CDR3 sequences, with 15% to 20% found just once. Sequenced material: PBMCs, taken 15 days after the yellow fever booster vaccination. The receptors derive from a man aged 30 to 39 who received the YFV17D yellow fever vaccine.

The chain combines TRBV27 with TRBJ2-1; TRBD1 matches 8 bases. Trimming at V came to 2 bases and at J to 7 bases, leaving 4 bases not matched to a gene. The CDR3 extends over 14 amino acids. Looked up from germline, CDR1 is MNHEY and CDR2 is SMNVEV (reference sequence). CDR3 sequence: CASSLRQGRNEQFF. CDR3 in DNA: TGTGCCAGCAGTTTAAGACAGGGGAGGAATGAGCAGTTCTTC.

This clonotype came up a few times. The CDR3 DNA is TGCAGTGCTAGCTCCGGGACAGGGCCCTACGAGCAGTACTTC. This translates into CSASSGTGPYEQYF. The gene calls are TRBV20-1 and TRBJ2-7; 9 nucleotides agree with TRBD1. CDR3 length: 14 amino acids. Germline V gives CDR1 DFQATT, CDR2 SNEGSKA (reference sequence). V lost 3 bases and J lost 2; bases outside the gene matches: 5.

CDR3 in DNA: TGCGCCAGCAGCCAAGGCCTTACGGGGTCAGAATCCTACAATGAGCAGTTCTTC. The encoded protein is CASSQGLTGSESYNEQFF. This chain joins TRBV4-3 and TRBJ2-1; D may be TRBD2 (5 bases). Germline V gene data show CDR1 as LGHNA and CDR2 as YSLEER. V lost 1 base and J lost 1, with 17 bases in between. The CDR3 loop spans 18 amino acids.

This clonotype was recorded a few times. This rearrangement joins TRBV5-1 to TRBJ2-1; D could derive from TRBD1 or TRBD2 (5 bases each). The ends were cut back, 0 bases at V and 11 bases at J, with 18 bases in the middle. The CDR3 totals 15 residues. Germline values: CDR1 SGHRS, CDR2 YFSETQ. This chain's CDR3 is CASSLGGTVGPQQFF. CDR3 DNA sequence: TGCGCCAGCAGCTTGGGGGGGACGGTCGGGCCCCAGCAGTTCTTC.

This clonotype was seen a few times. The V and J genes are TRBV24-1 and TRBJ2-1; the D is unclear. The CDR3 has 16 residues. CDR1 KGHDR and CDR2 SFDVKD come from the germline V gene. The V gene lost 2 bases and the J gene lost 2 bases, with 12 bases spanning the gap. The CDR3 region has the DNA TGTGCCACCAGTGATTCCGGGCCGACCACCTACAATGAGCAGTTCTTC. Translation gives CATSDSGPTTYNEQFF.

This clonotype was detected only a few times. The chain joins TRBV5-1 to TRBJ2-3, with D possibly TRBD1 on 5 matching bases. The V gene's germline CDR1 is SGHRS and CDR2 YFSETQ. The CDR3 is made up of 15 amino acids. The V gene lost 4 bases and the J gene lost 0 bases, with 12 bases spanning the gap. The CDR3 sequence: CASSPLGHSTDTQYF. The CDR3 coding sequence is TGCGCCAGCAGCCCGCTGGGGCACAGCACAGATACGCAGTATTTT.

This clonotype was seen just once. The chain links TRBV10-2 to TRBJ2-7; TRBD1 aligns across 8 bases. The CDR3 length is 13 residues. Per germline, CDR1 WSHSY and CDR2 SAAADI. The junction had 9 bases not matched to a gene; V was cut back by 7 bases and J by 7 bases. CDR3 bases: TGCGCCAGCACAGGGGGCCTTTGGAAAGAGCAGTACTTC. Translated, it gives CASTGGLWKEQYF.

This chain joins TRBV12-3 or TRBV12-4 and TRBJ2-1, with 9 positions matching TRBD1. CDR3 length equals 15 residues. V lost 1 base to trimming and J lost 4 bases; unmatched junction nucleotides: 2. The CDR3 sequence: CASSLEDRGYNEQFF. CDR3 nucleotide sequence: TGTGCCAGCAGTTTAGAGGACAGGGGTTACAATGAGCAGTTCTTC.

This clonotype showed up just a few times. The chain recombines TRBV7-2 with TRBJ2-1; D unclear. Germline V gene lookup returns CDR1 SGHTA and CDR2 FQGNSA. This CDR3 has 14 residues. Trimming pared 4 bases from V and 6 bases from J, leaving 13 bases between. The CDR3: CASSSRTVVNEQFF. DNA for the CDR3: TGTGCCAGCAGCTCCAGGACGGTCGTCAATGAGCAGTTCTTC.

This clonotype was seen a handful of times. The CDR3 here is CSVVSGSTGELFF. CDR3 bases: TGCAGCGTTGTTAGCGGGAGCACCGGGGAGCTGTTTTTT. This chain joins TRBV29-1 and TRBJ2-2; the match to TRBD2 covers 9 bases. Germline values: CDR1 SQVTM, CDR2 ANQGSEA. CDR3 size: 13 residues. The ends lost 4 bases at V and 4 bases at J; junction bases unmatched: 1.

This clonotype was observed at least ten times. V usage is TRBV29-1 and J usage is TRBJ2-2; either TRBD1 or TRBD2 may fit D (5 bases each). V was cut by 5 bases and J by 6 bases, with 13 bases left in between. CDR3 size: 13 residues. Per the germline V gene, CDR1 is SQVTM and CDR2 is ANQGSEA. CDR3 sequence (DNA): TGCAGCGTTCCCCTCTTGGGGGCCGGGGAGCTGTTTTTT. The encoded protein is CSVPLLGAGELFF.

This clonotype was picked up a small number of times. This chain joins TRBV6-1 and TRBJ2-7; 8 bases align to TRBD2. Germline CDR1 reads MNHNS; CDR2 reads SASEGT. This CDR3 is built from 13 residues. V lost 6 bases to trimming and J lost 2 bases; unmatched junction nucleotides: 3. CDR3 nucleotide sequence: TGTGCCAGCAGAGCGGGAGCGACCTACGAGCAGTACTTC. Its translation is CASRAGATYEQYF.

This clonotype has a handful of counts. The chain carries TRBV4-3 and TRBJ2-1; tentatively, D is TRBD1 or TRBD2 (5 bases each). The CDR3 length is 14 residues. Germline V gene sequence: CDR1 LGHNA, CDR2 YSLEER. Trimming removed 3 bases at V and 9 bases at J, with 15 bases between. In nucleotides, the CDR3 is TGCGCCAGCAGCCACCTCTCGGGGCGGTCTGAGCAGTTCTTC. Protein product: CASSHLSGRSEQFF.

This clonotype was counted between two and nine times. This chain links TRBV7-2 with TRBJ2-7; TRBD1 is a possible D gene (6 bases). Germline CDR1 is SGHTA and CDR2 is FQGNSA. Trimming removed 3 bases at V and 1 base at J, with 19 bases between. The CDR3 totals 17 residues. In DNA, the CDR3 is TGTGCCAGCAGCTTCCACGGGTCCAGGGGCAGATCCTACGAGCAGTACTTC. This gives the protein CASSFHGSRGRSYEQYF.

This CDR3 reads CASLHGSGANVLTF. The DNA for the CDR3 is TGTGCCAGCTTACACGGCTCTGGGGCCAACGTCCTGACTTTC. The chain recombines TRBV7-9 with TRBJ2-6; no definite D call. The V gene's germline CDR1 is SEHNR and CDR2 FQNEAQ (reference sequence). V lost 8 bases, J lost 0 bases, and 8 bases lay in between. This CDR3 is built from 14 residues.

This clonotype showed up just a few times. The J gene is TRBJ2-2, the V gene TRBV4-3; D is undetermined. CDR1 is LGHNA, CDR2 YSLEER, per germline. The CDR3 runs to 13 residues. Trimming cost V 2 bases and J 4 bases, with 5 bases left between them. The chain's CDR3 is CASSQPATGELFF. CDR3 nucleotide sequence: TGCGCCAGCAGCCAACCAGCCACCGGGGAGCTGTTTTTT.

This clonotype has more than one count but fewer than ten. The chain uses TRBV29-1 and TRBJ1-2, with D perhaps matching TRBD1 (6 bases). V was shortened by 3 bases and J by 2 bases, with 10 bases between the two germline ends. The germline gives CDR1 SQVTM, CDR2 ANQGSEA. The CDR3 is 13 amino acids. The CDR3 region has the DNA TGCAGCGTTGAGGGACAAAAAAACTATGGCTACACCTTC. Its translation is CSVEGQKNYGYTF.

The J gene is TRBJ2-1, the V gene TRBV28, with D unclear. Germline V gene lookup returns CDR1 MDHEN and CDR2 SYDVKM. The CDR3 is made up of 12 amino acids. With 3 bases removed from V and 9 bases from J, the gap between germline ends came to 9 bases. CDR3 coding DNA: TGTGCCAGCAGTTTTAGGTGGGGTGAGCAGTTCTTC. Protein: CASSFRWGEQFF.

This clonotype was recorded at least ten times. The chain carries TRBV29-1 and TRBJ1-1; D is unclear. The CDR3 length is 12 residues. Per germline, CDR1 SQVTM and CDR2 ANQGSEA. Between the trimmed V and J ends, which lost 6 bases and 0 bases, there was a span of 8 bases. The DNA for the CDR3 is TGCAGCGTGGCTAGATTGAACACTGAAGCTTTCTTT. This codes for CSVARLNTEAFF.

The V gene is TRBV5-4, the J gene TRBJ2-3; 7 bases match TRBD2. Losses at the gene ends were 7 bases for V and 5 bases for J; bases not matched to a gene: 13. Germline V gene sequence: CDR1 SGHNT, CDR2 YYREEE (reference sequence). The CDR3 covers 15 residues. The DNA of the CDR3 is TGTGCCAGCGGACGTGGGGCGGGAGAAGGAGATACGCAGTATTTT. Its protein is CASGRGAGEGDTQYF.

This clonotype has only a few counts. CDR3 in amino acids: CASSPGTAGEGSEAFF. CDR3 nucleotide sequence: TGCGCCAGCAGCCCGGGGACAGCGGGCGAGGGCTCTGAAGCTTTCTTT. This chain uses TRBV5-1 with TRBJ1-1; TRBD1 agrees at 7 bases. Germline V gene sequence: CDR1 SGHRS, CDR2 YFSETQ. The CDR3 runs to 16 residues. Trimming removed 4 bases from V and 6 bases from J; junction bases left unmatched: 15.

The rearrangement uses TRBV7-9 and TRBJ2-3, with 12 bases aligning to TRBD2. CDR3 length: 15 amino acids. V shed 4 bases, J shed 3 bases, and the junction held 2 bases outside the gene matches. CDR1 is SEHNR and CDR2 is FQNEAQ in the germline V gene (reference sequence). The CDR3 DNA reads as TGTGCCAGCAGCTACGGACTAGCGGGAACAGATACGCAGTATTTT. This encodes CASSYGLAGTDTQYF. The complete variable domain, with remaining parts taken from reference TRBV7-9 and TRBJ2-3, reads DTGVSQNPRHKITKRGQNVTFRCDPISEHNRLYWYRQTLGQGPEFLTYFQNEAQLEKSRLLSDRFSAERPKGSFSTLEIQRTEQGDSAMYLCASSYGLAGTDTQYFGPGTRLTVL.

This clonotype has just a few counts. The chain couples TRBV7-2 to TRBJ2-6; D is possibly TRBD2 (5 bases). Trimming removed 4 bases from V and 3 bases from J, with 10 bases in between. CDR3 length equals 15 residues. CDR1 and CDR2 (germline): SGHTA, FQGNSA. The CDR3 here is CASSSTSIGANVLTF. The DNA for the CDR3 is TGTGCCAGCAGCTCCACTAGTATTGGGGCCAACGTCCTGACTTTC.

This clonotype was seen a few times. In DNA, the CDR3 is TGCAGTGCTAGAGTAAACAGGGGGGGCACCGGGGAGCTGTTTTTT. This codes for CSARVNRGGTGELFF. V is TRBV20-1 and J is TRBJ2-2, with D perhaps TRBD1 (8 bases). The CDR3 has 15 residues. Looked up from germline, CDR1 is DFQATT and CDR2 is SNEGSKA (reference sequence). The V end lost 1 base, the J end lost 4 bases, and 13 bases lay between the germline ends.

The chain combines TRBV6-1 with TRBJ2-7, with 8 bases lining up with TRBD1. J gave up 2 bases and V 7 bases, and 4 bases lay outside the gene matches. Germline-derived CDR1 and CDR2 are MNHNS and SASEGT. The CDR3 loop spans 13 amino acids. Here the CDR3 DNA reads TGTGCCAGCACGGACAGGGTCGCCTACGAGCAGTACTTC. Protein sequence: CASTDRVAYEQYF.

The V and J genes are TRBV11-3 and TRBJ2-2; tentatively, D is TRBD1 (5 bases). The CDR3 totals 14 residues. CDR1 and CDR2 from the germline V gene are SGHNT and YENEEA. The germline V and J ends were trimmed by 11 bases and 2 bases, with 15 bases remaining between them. CDR3 in DNA: TGTGCCCCTGGGCCCAGGGAAAACACCGGGGAGCTGTTTTTT. Translation gives CAPGPRENTGELFF.